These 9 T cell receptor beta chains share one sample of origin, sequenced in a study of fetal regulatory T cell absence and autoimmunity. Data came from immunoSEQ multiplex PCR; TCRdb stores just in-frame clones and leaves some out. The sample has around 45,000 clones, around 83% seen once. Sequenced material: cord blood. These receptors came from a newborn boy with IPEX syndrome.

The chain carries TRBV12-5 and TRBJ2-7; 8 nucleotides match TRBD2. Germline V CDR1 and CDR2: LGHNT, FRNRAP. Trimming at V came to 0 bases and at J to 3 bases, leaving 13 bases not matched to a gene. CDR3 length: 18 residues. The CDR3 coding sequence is TGTGCTAGTGGTTTGGTACAAGGGGCGGGGGGCCTATACTACGAGCAGTACTTC. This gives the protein CASGLVQGAGGLYYEQYF.

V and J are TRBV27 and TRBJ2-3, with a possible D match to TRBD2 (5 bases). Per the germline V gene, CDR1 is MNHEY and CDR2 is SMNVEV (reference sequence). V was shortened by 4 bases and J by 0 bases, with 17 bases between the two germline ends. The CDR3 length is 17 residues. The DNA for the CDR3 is TGTGCCAGCAGTTCCCCTCTTACTCGCGGGAGCACAGATACGCAGTATTTT. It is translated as CASSSPLTRGSTDTQYF.

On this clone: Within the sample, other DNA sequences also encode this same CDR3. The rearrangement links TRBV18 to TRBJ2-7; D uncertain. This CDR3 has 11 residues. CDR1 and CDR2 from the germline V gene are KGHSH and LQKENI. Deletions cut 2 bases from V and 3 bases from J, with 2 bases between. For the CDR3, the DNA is TGTGCCAGCTCACCAGGCTACGAGCAGTACTTC. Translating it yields CASSPGYEQYF.

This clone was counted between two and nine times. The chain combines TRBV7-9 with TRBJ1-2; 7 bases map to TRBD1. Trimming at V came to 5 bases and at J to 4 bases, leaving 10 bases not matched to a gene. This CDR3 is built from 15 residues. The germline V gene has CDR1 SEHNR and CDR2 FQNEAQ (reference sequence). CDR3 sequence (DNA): TGTGCCAGCAGCCTAGGGACAGCTCTTTCCTATGGCTACACCTTC. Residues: CASSLGTALSYGYTF.

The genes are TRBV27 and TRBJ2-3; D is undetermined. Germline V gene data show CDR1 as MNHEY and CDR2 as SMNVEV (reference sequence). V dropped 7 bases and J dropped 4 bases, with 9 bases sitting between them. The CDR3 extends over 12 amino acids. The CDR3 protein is CASISQSDTQYF. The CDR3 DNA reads TGTGCCAGCATATCTCAGTCAGATACGCAGTATTTT.

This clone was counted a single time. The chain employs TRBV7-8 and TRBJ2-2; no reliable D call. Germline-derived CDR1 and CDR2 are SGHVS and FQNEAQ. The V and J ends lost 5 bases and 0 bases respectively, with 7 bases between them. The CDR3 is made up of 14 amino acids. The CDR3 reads CASSPLANTGELFF. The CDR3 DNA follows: TGTGCCAGCAGCCCTCTTGCGAACACCGGGGAGCTGTTTTTT.

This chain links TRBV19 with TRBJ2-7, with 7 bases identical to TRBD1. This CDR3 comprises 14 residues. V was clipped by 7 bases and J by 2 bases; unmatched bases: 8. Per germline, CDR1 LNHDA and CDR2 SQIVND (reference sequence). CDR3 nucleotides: TGTGCCAGTAAGAGGGACAGTACAACCTACGAGCAGTACTTC. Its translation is CASKRDSTTYEQYF.

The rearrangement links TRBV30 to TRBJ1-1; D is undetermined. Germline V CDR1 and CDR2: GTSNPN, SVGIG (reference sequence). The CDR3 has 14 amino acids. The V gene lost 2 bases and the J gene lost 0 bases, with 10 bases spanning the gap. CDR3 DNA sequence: TGTGCCTGGAGTCCCGGGCGCATGAACACTGAAGCTTTCTTT. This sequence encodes CAWSPGRMNTEAFF.

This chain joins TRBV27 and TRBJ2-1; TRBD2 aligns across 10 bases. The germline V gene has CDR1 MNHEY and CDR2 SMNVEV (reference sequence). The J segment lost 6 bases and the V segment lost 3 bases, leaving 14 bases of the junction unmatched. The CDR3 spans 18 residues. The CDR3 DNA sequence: TGTGCCAGCAGTTTGTCAATACTAGCGGGATTCCGGGGCAATGAGCAGTTCTTC. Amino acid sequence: CASSLSILAGFRGNEQFF.